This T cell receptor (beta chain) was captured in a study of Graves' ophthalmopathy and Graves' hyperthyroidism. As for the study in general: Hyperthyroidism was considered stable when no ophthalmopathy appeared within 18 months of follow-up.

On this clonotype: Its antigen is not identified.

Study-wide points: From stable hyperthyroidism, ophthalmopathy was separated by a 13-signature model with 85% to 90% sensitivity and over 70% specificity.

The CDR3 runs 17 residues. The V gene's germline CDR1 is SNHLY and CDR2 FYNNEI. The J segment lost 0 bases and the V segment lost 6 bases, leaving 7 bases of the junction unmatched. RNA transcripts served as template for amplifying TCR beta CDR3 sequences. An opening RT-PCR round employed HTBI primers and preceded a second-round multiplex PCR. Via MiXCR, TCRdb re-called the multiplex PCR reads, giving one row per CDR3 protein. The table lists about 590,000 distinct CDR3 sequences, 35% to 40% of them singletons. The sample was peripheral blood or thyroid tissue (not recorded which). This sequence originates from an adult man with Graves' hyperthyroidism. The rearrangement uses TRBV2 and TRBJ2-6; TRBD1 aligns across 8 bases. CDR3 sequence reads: CASRGRGLPSGANVLTF. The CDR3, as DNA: TGTGCCAGCAGAGGCAGGGGGCTCCCCTCTGGGGCCAACGTCCTGACTTTC. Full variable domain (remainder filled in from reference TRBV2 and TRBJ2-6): EPEVTQTPSHQVTQMGQEVILRCVPISNHLYFYWYRQILGQKVEFLVSFYNNEISEKSEIFDDQFSVERPDGSNFTLKIRSTKLEDSAMYFCASRGRGLPSGANVLTFGAGSRLTVL.